The TCR beta chain under discussion was sequenced for a study of CD8 T cells in Susac syndrome. RNA in amounts of roughly 0.5 to 1 ug was reverse transcribed with random hexamers. Amplification of TCR beta CDR3 by immunoSEQ multiplex PCR spanned 54 Vbeta and 13 Jbeta. TCRdb passed the immunoSEQ multiplex PCR reads through MiXCR, listing each CDR3 protein once. The sample yields 45,000 to 60,000 distinct CDR3 sequences, almost 95% seen once. Peripheral blood CD8+ and CD4+ T cells were profiled by TCR beta sequencing. Healthy donors constituted the control group, matched for age and sex. Through negative isolation, CD4+ and CD8+ T cells were obtained, while TEMRA cells were enriched using FACS. Sequenced input: CD8+ T cells from PBMCs. This receptor was obtained from a human donor in good health.

CDR3 in amino acids: CASSLTAADEQFF. CDR3 bases: TGTGCCAGCAGCTTAACGGCGGCCGATGAGCAGTTCTTC. The genes are TRBV7-7 and TRBJ2-1; D remains ambiguous. The V end lost 2 bases, the J end lost 8 bases, and 10 bases lay between the germline ends. The CDR3 is 13 amino acids. From germline, CDR1 is SSHAT and CDR2 FNYEAQ (reference sequence).